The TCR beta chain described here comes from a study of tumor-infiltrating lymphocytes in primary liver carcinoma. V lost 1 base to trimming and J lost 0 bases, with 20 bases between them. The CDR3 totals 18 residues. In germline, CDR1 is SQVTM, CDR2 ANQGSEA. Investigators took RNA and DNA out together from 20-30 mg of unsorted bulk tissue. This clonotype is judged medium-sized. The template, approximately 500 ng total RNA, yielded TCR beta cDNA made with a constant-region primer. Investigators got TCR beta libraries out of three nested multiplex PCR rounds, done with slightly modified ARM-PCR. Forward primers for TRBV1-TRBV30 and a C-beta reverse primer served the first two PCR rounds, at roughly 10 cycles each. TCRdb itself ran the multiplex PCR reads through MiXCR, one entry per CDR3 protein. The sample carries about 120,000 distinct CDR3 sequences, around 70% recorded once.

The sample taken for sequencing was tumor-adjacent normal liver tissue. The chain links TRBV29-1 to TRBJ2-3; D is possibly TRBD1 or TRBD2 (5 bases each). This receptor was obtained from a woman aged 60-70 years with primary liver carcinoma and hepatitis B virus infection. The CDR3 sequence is CSVEALGRVGVSTDTQYF. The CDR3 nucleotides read TGCAGCGTTGAAGCGTTGGGCAGGGTGGGGGTTAGCACAGATACGCAGTATTTT.